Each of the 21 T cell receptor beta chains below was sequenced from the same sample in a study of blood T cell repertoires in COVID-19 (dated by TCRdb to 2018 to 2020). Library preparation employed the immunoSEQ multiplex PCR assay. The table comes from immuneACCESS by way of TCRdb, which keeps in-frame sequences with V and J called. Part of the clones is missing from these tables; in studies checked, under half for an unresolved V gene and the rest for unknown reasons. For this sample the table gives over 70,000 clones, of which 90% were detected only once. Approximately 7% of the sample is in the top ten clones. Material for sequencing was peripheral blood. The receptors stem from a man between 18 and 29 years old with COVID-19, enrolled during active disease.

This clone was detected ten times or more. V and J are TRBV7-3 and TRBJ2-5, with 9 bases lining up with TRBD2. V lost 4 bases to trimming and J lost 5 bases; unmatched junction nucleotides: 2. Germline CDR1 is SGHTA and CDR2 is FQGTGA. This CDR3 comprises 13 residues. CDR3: CASSSGTSETQYF. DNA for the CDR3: TGTGCCAGCAGCTCCGGGACTAGCGAGACCCAGTACTTC.

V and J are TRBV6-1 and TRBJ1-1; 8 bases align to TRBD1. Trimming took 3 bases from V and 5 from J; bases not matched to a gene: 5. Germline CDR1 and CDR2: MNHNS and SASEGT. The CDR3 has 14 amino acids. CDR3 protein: CASSDLTGVTEAFF. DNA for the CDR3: TGTGCCAGCAGTGACCTGACAGGGGTGACTGAAGCTTTCTTT.

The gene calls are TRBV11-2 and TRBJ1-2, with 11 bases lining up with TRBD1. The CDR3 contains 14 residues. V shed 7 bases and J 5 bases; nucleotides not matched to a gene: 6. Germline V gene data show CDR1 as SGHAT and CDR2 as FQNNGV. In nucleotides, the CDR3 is TGTGCCAGCACCGCGGGGACAGGGGGGTATGGCTACACCTTC. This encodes CASTAGTGGYGYTF. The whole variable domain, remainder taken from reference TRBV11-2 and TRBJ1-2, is EAGVAQSPRYKIIEKRQSVAFWCNPISGHATLYWYQQILGQGPKLLIQFQNNGVVDDSQLPKDRFSAERLKGVDSTLKIQPAKLEDSAVYLCASTAGTGGYGYTFGSGTRLTVV.

CDR3 bases: TGTGCCAGCAGCCGGGGACTAGACATACAGAATGAGCAGTTCTTC. Encoded protein: CASSRGLDIQNEQFF. V and J are TRBV28 and TRBJ2-1; 8 nucleotides agree with TRBD2. V shed 6 bases and J 7 bases; nucleotides not matched to a gene: 11. Germline V gene lookup returns CDR1 MDHEN and CDR2 SYDVKM. This CDR3 is built from 15 residues.

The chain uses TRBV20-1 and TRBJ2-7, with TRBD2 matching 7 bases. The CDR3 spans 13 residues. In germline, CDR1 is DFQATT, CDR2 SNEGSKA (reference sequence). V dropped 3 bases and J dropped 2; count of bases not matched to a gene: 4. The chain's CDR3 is CSASYGRAYEQYF. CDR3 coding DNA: TGCAGTGCTAGTTATGGGAGGGCCTACGAGCAGTACTTC.

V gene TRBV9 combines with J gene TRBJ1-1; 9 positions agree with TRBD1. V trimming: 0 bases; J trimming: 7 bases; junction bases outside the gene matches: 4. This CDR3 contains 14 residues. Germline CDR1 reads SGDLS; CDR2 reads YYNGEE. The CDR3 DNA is TGTGCCAGCAGCGTAGGGGACAGGGCCGGTGAAGCTTTCTTT. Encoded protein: CASSVGDRAGEAFF.

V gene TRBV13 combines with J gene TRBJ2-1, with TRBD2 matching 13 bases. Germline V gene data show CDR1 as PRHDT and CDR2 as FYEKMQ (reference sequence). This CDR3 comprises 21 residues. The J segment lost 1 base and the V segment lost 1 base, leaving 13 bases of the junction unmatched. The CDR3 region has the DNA TGTGCCAGCAGCTTAGTTCGGACTAGCGGGGGTCAACCCCAATCCTACAATGAGCAGTTCTTC. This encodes CASSLVRTSGGQPQSYNEQFF. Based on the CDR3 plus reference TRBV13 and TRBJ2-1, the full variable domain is AAGVIQSPRHLIKEKRETATLKCYPIPRHDTVYWYQQGPGQDPQFLISFYEKMQSDKGSIPDRFSAQQFSDYHSELNMSSLELGDSALYFCASSLVRTSGGQPQSYNEQFFGPGTRLTVL.

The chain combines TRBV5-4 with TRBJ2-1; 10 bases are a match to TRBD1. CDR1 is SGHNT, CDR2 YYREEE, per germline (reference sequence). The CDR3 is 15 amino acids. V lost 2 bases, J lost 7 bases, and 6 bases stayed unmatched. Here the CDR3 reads CASSFETGGWNEQFF. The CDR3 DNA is TGTGCCAGCAGCTTCGAGACAGGGGGCTGGAATGAGCAGTTCTTC.

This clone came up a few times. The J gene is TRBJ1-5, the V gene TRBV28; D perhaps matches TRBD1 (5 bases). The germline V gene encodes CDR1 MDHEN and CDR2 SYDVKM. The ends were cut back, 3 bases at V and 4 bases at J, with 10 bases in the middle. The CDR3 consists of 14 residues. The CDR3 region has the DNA TGTGCCAGCAGTTTCATAGGGGTGAATCAGCCCCAGCATTTT. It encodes CASSFIGVNQPQHF.

In nucleotides, the CDR3 is TGTGCCAGCTCCGGGGGGGGGAGCTCCTATAATTCACCCCTCCACTTT. Protein sequence: CASSGGGSSYNSPLHF. The V gene is TRBV28, the J gene TRBJ1-6, with a tentative D call TRBD1 (5 bases). Deletions cut 8 bases from V and 0 bases from J, with 14 bases between. CDR3 length: 16 residues. Germline loops: CDR1 MDHEN, CDR2 SYDVKM.

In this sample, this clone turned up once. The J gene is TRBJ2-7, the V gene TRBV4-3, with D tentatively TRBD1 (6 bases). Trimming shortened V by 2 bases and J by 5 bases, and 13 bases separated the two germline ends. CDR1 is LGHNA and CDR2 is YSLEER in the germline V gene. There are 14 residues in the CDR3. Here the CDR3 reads CASSQQGLIHEQYF. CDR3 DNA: TGCGCCAGCAGCCAACAGGGGTTAATCCACGAGCAGTACTTC.

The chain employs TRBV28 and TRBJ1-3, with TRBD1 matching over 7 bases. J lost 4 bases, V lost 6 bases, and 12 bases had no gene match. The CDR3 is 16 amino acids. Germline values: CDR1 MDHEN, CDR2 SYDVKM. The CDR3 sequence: CASSPPRDRLGNTIYF. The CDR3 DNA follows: TGTGCCAGCAGCCCGCCCCGGGACAGATTAGGAAACACCATATATTTT.

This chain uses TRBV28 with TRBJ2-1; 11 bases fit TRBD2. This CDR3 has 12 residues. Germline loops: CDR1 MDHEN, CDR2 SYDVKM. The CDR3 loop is CASRLAGYEQFF. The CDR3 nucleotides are TGTGCTTCTCGACTAGCGGGATATGAGCAGTTCTTC. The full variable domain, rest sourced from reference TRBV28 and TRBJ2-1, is DVKVTQSSRYLVKRTGEKVFLECVQDMDHENMFWYRQDPGLGLRLIYFSYDVKMKEKGDIPEGYSVSREKKERFSLILESASTNQTSMYLCASRLAGYEQFFGPGTRLTVL.

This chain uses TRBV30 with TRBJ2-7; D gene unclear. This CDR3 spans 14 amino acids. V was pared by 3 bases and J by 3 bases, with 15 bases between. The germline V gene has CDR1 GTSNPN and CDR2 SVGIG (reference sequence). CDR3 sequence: CAWRENNGDYEQYF. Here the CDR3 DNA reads TGTGCCTGGAGGGAGAATAACGGCGACTACGAGCAGTACTTC.

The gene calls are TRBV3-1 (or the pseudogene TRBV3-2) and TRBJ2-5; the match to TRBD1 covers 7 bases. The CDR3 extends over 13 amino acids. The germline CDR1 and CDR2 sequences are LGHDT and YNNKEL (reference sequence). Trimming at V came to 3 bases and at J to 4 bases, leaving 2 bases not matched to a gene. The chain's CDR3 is CASSQGQIETQYF. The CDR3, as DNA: TGTGCCAGCAGCCAGGGACAGATAGAGACCCAGTACTTC.

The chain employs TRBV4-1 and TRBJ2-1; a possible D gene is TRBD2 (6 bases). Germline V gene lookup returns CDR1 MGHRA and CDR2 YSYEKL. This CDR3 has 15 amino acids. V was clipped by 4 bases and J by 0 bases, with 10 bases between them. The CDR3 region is CASSPGRGSYNEQFF. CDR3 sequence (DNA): TGCGCCAGCAGCCCCGGGCGGGGCTCCTACAATGAGCAGTTCTTC.

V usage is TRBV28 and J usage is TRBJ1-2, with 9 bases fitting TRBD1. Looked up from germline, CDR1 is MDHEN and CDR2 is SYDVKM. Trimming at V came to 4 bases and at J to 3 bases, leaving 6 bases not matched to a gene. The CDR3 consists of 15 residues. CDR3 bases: TGTGCCAGCAGTTCAGGGACAGGGATTCACTATGGCTACACCTTC. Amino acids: CASSSGTGIHYGYTF.

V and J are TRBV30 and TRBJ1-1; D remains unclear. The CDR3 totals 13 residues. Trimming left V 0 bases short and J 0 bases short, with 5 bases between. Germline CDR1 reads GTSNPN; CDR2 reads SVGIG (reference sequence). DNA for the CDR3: TGTGCCTGGAGTGTTTTCGTGAACACTGAAGCTTTCTTT. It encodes CAWSVFVNTEAFF.

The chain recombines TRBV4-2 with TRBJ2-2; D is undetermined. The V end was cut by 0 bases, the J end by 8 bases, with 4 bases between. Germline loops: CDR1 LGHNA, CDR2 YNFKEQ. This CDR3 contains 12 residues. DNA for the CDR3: TGTGCCAGCAGCCAAGAAGCTGGGGAGCTGTTTTTT. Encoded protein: CASSQEAGELFF.

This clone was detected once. CDR3 loop: CASSLTTGSYEQYF. The CDR3 DNA sequence: TGTGCCAGCAGCCTAACTACAGGGAGCTACGAGCAGTACTTC. The rearrangement links TRBV5-4 to TRBJ2-7, with a possible D match to TRBD1 (6 bases). V dropped 4 bases and J dropped 3 bases, with 14 bases sitting between them. Germline V gene data show CDR1 as SGHNT and CDR2 as YYREEE (reference sequence). This CDR3 is built from 14 residues.

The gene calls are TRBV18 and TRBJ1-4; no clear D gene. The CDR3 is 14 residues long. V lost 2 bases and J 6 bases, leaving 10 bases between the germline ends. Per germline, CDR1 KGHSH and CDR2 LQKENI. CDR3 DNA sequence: TGTGCCAGCTCACCAAGCGGTGGCCATGAAAAACTGTTTTTT. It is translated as CASSPSGGHEKLFF. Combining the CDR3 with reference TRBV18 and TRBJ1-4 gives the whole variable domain NAGVMQNPRHLVRRRGQEARLRCSPMKGHSHVYWYRQLPEEGLKFMVYLQKENIIDESGMPKERFSAEFPKEGPSILRIQQVVRGDSAAYFCASSPSGGHEKLFFGSGTQLSVL.